One T cell receptor beta chain is described in this entry. The specificity of this receptor is unknown. The record has no base qualities; no much larger clone is one base away. Based on the germline V gene, the CDR1 and CDR2 sequences are MGHRA and YSYEKL. The junction carries 7 bases between V and J, which are trimmed by 4 bases and 4 bases respectively. CDR3 length: 12 amino acids, cysteine to phenylalanine. The only DNA kept is the CDR3, 36 bases in frame from the first base. The data derive from a study of graft-versus-host responses after intestinal transplantation (dated by TCRdb to 2020 to 2023). For context, the study as a whole: The transplants that recipients received were multivisceral, liver-intestinal, or isolated intestinal. Every recipient was given anti-thymocyte globulin induction, followed by around three years of maintenance tacrolimus and steroids. Bulk TCR-beta CDR3 sequencing was used to track graft-versus-host and host-versus-graft alloreactive T cell clones in the graft, circulation and bone marrow after intestinal transplantation. Alloreactive clones were identified by sequencing pre-transplant mixed lymphocyte reaction products and comparing these products with unstimulated pre-transplant donor and recipient T cells. Of the 20 to 30 intestinal transplant recipients enrolled in the cohort, one of whom was a retransplant, a few patients without pretransplant specimens were excluded. A peak of at least 4% donor T cells among recipient peripheral blood mononuclear cells was the definition used for donor T cell macrochimerism. Rather than going through the commercial service, samples from three later patients were sequenced in-house on an Illumina MiSeq and processed with MiXCR. The full study reports these points: Conclusions were limited by the relatively low number and heterogeneity of intestinal transplant patients. Patients with donor T cell macrochimerism had high GvH to HvG T cell clonal ratios in their allografts. GvH clones were detected in recipient bone marrow, and some of these GvH clones were observed earlier in ileal mucosa or blood, consistent with an intestinal mucosal origin. Peak levels of circulating GvH clones were associated with declines in HvG clones early after transplant.

This sample's time point label indicates: cells obtained before transplantation from donor or recipient. CD3+CD4+ and CD3+CD8+ populations were FACS-sorted from unstimulated pre-transplant donor and recipient cells taken from spleen or lymph nodes. Library preparation was by the immunoSEQ multiplex PCR assay. For most patients, genomic DNA was isolated with the Qiagen DNeasy Blood and Tissue Kit and sent frozen to Adaptive Biotechnologies for TCR sequencing. High-throughput TCR-beta CDR3 sequencing of genomic DNA from most patients was performed by Adaptive Biotechnologies. In the paper's pipeline: Adaptive's ImmunoSEQ software supplied the TCR sequencing data for more than 15 patients, while MiXCR and VDJtools were used to process a few other patients. To correct CD4 versus CD8 sorting errors, any sequence found in both subsets at a frequency ratio below 5:1 was removed. Because the origin of CDR3 nucleotide sequences shared between donor and recipient could not be assigned, those sequences were removed. Alloreactive clones required at least 2-fold expansion over unstimulated cells and minimum CFSE-low frequency of 0.002% (template counts) or 0.001% (read counts). Clones detected in sequenced pre-transplant spleen, lymph node, or MLR CFSE-low populations of the donor or recipient were defined as mappable. Cumulative frequency of alloreactive clones was calculated as a percentage of all sequences weighted by copy number. TCRdb took this table from immuneACCESS and kept in-frame rearrangements with V and J called. Such tables lack part of the clones; where checked against another copy, unresolved V genes explain under half of the gap, and the rest is unexplained. V and J calls and clone size are given by that table; D and trimming were obtained from the DNA. Within this sample are 84,000 or so clones, with 87% of them counted one time only. The ten top clones hold over 7% of the sample.

The chain joins TRBV4-1 to TRBJ1-1; D gene: possibly TRBD1, on 5 matching bases. The receptor's source is a human donor who was the organ donor for an intestinal transplant. Specimen: unstimulated CD8+ T cells sorted from spleen or lymph node cells, collected before transplant. The bases are TGCGCCAGCAGCCCCCAGGGCACTGAAGCTTTCTTT. Its translation is CASSPQGTEAFF.